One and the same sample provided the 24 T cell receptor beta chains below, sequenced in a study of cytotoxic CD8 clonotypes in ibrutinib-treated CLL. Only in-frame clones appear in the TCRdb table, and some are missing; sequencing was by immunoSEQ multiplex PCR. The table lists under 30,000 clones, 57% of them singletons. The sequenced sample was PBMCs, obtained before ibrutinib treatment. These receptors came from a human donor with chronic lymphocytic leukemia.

CDR3 sequence reads: CASSLQGQVYEQFF. The CDR3 coding sequence is TGTGCCAGCAGTCTTCAGGGGCAGGTTTATGAGCAGTTCTTC. The chain joins TRBV6-1 to TRBJ2-1; maybe TRBD1 (6 bases). Germline V gives CDR1 MNHNS, CDR2 SASEGT. The CDR3 covers 14 residues. The V and J ends lost 5 bases and 8 bases respectively, with 16 bases between them.

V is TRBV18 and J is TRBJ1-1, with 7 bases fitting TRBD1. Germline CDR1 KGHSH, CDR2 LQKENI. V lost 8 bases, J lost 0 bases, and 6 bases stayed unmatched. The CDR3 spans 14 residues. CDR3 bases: TGTGCCAGCACTAGACAGGGCATGAACACTGAAGCTTTCTTT. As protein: CASTRQGMNTEAFF.

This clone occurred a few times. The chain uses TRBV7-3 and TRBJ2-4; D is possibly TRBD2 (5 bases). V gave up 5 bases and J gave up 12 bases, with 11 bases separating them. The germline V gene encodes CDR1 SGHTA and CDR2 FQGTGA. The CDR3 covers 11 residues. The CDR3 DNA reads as TGTGCCAGCAGCGAAACTGACTATCAGTACTTC. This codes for CASSETDYQYF.

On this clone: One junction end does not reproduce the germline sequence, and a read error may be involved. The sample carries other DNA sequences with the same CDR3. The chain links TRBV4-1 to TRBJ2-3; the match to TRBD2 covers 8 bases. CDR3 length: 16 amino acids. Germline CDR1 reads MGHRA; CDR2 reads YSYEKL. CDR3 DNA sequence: TGCGCTAGCAGCCAAGTTCGGGGGGGGCCCGGAGATACGCAGTATTTT. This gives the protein CASSQVRGGPGDTQYF.

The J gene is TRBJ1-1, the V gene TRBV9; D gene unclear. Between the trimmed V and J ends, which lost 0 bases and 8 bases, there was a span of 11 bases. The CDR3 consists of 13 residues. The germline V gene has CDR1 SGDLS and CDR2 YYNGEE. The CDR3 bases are TGTGCCAGCAGCGTAGCGGGCAGGCAAGAAGCTTTCTTT. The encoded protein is CASSVAGRQEAFF.

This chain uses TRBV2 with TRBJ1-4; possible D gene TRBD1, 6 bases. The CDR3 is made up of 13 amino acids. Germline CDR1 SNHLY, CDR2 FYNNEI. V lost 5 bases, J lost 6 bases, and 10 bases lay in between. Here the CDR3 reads CASSWDTDEKLFF. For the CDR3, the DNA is TGTGCCAGCAGTTGGGACACTGATGAAAAACTGTTTTTT.

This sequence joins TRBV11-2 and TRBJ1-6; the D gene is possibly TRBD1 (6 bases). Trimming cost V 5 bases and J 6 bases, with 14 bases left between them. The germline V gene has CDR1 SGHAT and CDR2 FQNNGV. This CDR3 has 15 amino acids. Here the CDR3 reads CASSPRTVRNSPLHF. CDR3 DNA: TGTGCCAGCAGCCCCAGGACAGTCCGTAATTCACCCCTCCACTTT.

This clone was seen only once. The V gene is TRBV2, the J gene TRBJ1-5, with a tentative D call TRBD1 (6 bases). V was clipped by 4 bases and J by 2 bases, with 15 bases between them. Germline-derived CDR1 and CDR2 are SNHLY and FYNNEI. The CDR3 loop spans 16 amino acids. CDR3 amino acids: CASSATRGVGNQPQHF. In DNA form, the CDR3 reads TGTGCCAGCAGTGCGACCAGGGGTGTTGGCAATCAGCCCCAGCATTTT.

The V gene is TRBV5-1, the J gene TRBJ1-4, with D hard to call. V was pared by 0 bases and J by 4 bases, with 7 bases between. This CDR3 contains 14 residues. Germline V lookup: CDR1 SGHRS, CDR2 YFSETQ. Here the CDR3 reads CASSLVGINEKLFF. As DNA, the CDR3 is TGCGCCAGCAGCTTGGTAGGGATTAATGAAAAACTGTTTTTT.

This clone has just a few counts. This CDR3 is CASRALWANVLTF. Written as DNA, the CDR3 is TGCGCCAGCAGAGCCCTCTGGGCCAACGTCCTGACTTTC. This chain connects TRBV5-1 to TRBJ2-6; D remains unclear. Trimming shortened V by 5 bases and J by 5 bases, and 8 bases separated the two germline ends. This CDR3 contains 13 residues. CDR1 and CDR2 (germline): SGHRS, YFSETQ.

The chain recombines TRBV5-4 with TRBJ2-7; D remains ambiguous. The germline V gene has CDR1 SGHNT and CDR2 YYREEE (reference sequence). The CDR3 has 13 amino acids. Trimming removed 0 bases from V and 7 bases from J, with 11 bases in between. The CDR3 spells CASSLGLLREQYF. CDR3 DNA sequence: TGTGCCAGCAGCTTGGGACTTTTACGTGAGCAGTACTTC.

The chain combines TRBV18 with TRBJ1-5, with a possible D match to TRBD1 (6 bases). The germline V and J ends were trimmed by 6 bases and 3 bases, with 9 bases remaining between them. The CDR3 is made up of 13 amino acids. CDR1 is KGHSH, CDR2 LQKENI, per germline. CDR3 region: CASSHRDNQPQHF. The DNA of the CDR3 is TGTGCCAGCTCCCACAGGGACAATCAGCCCCAGCATTTT.

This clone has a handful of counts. CDR3 loop: CASSPRTGGAVNTEAFF. The CDR3 DNA follows: TGTGCCAGCAGCCCCCGGACAGGGGGCGCGGTAAACACTGAAGCTTTCTTT. The chain is built from TRBV7-8 and TRBJ1-1; TRBD1 aligns across 11 bases. This CDR3 region has 17 residues. CDR1 is SGHVS and CDR2 is FQNEAQ in the germline V gene. V dropped 5 bases and J dropped 2; count of bases not matched to a gene: 10.

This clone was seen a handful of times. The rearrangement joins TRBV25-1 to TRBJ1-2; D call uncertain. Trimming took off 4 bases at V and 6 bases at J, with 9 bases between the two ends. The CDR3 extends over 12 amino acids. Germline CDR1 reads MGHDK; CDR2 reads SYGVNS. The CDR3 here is CASSVGFDGYTF. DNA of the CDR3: TGTGCCAGCAGTGTAGGCTTTGATGGCTACACCTTC.

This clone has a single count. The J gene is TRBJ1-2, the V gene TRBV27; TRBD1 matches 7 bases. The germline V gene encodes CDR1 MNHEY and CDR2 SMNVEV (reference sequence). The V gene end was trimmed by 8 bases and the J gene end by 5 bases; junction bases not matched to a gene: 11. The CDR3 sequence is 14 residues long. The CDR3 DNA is TGTGCCAGCGCGGTAACAGGGGTGGGATATGGCTACACCTTC. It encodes CASAVTGVGYGYTF.

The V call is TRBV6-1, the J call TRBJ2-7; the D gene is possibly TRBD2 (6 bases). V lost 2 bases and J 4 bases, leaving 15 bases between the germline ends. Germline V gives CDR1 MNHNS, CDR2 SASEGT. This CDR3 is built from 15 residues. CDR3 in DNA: TGTGCCAGCAGTGAAAGGGGACTGAGCCAATACGAGCAGTACTTC. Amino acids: CASSERGLSQYEQYF.

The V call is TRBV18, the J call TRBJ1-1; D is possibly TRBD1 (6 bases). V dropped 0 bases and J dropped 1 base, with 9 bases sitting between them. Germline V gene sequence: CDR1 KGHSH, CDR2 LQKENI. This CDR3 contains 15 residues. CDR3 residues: CASSPPVGGNTEAFF. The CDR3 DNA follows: TGTGCCAGCTCACCACCGGTAGGGGGGAACACTGAAGCTTTCTTT.

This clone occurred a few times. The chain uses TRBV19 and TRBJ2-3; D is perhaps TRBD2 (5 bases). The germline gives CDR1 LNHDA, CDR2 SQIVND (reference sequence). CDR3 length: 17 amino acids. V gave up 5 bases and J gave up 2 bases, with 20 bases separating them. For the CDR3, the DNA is TGTGCCAGTAGTTTCCGACTAATACTAGGATACACAGATACGCAGTATTTT. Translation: CASSFRLILGYTDTQYF. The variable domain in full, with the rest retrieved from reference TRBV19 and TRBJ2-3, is DGGITQSPKYLFRKEGQNVTLSCEQNLNHDAMYWYRQDPGQGLRLIYYSQIVNDFQKGDIAEGYSVSREKKESFPLTVTSAQKNPTAFYLCASSFRLILGYTDTQYFGPGTRLTVL.

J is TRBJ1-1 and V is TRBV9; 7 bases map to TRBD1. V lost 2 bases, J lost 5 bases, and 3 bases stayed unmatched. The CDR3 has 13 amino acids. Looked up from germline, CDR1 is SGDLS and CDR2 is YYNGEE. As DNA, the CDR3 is TGTGCCAGCAGCGTGACAGGGAGGACTGAAGCTTTCTTT. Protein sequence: CASSVTGRTEAFF.

CDR3 in amino acids: CASSIAPGGGLVATNEKLFF. CDR3 DNA: TGTGCCAGTAGTATAGCCCCGGGAGGGGGCCTCGTTGCAACTAATGAAAAACTGTTTTTT. The rearrangement uses TRBV19 and TRBJ1-4; 7 bases are a match to TRBD1. The CDR3 consists of 20 residues. Germline V gene lookup returns CDR1 LNHDA and CDR2 SQIVND (reference sequence). Trimming removed 1 base from V and 0 bases from J; junction bases left unmatched: 14.

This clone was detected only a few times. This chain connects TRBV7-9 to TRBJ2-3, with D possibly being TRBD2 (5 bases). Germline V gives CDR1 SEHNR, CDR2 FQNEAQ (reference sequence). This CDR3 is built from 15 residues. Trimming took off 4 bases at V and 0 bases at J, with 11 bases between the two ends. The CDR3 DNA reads TGTGCCAGCAGCTCGAAGGGAGCCAGCACAGATACGCAGTATTTT. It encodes CASSSKGASTDTQYF.

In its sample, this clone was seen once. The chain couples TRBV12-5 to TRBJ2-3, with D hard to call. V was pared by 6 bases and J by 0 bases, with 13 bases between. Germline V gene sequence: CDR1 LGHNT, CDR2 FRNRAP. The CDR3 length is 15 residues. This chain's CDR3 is CASGPNYFSTDTQYF. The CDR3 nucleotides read TGTGCTAGTGGACCGAACTATTTCAGCACAGATACGCAGTATTTT. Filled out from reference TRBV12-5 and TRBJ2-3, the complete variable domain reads DARVTQTPRHKVTEMGQEVTMRCQPILGHNTVFWYRQTMMQGLELLAYFRNRAPLDDSGMPKDRFSAEMPDATLATLKIQPSEPRDSAVYFCASGPNYFSTDTQYFGPGTRLTVL.

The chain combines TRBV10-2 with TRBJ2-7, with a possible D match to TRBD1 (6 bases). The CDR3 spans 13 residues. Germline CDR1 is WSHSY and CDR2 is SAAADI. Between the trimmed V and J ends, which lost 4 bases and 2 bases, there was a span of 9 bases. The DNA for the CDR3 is TGCGCCAGCAGTGGGACAGCCCCCTACGAGCAGTACTTC. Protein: CASSGTAPYEQYF.

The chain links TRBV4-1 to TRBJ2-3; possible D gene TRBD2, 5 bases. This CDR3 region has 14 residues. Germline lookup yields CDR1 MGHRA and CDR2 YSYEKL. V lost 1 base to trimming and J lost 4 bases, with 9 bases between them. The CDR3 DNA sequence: TGCGCCAGCAGCCAAGGGCTAGCTGCAGATACGCAGTATTTT. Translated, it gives CASSQGLAADTQYF.